This T cell receptor (beta chain) was identified during a study of T cell responses to AZD1222 COVID-19 vaccine. Overall study findings and caveats: After two AZD1222 doses, spike-specific TCR breadth and depth rose versus day 0.

The table came from immunoSEQ multiplex PCR; TCRdb's copy has only in-frame clones and leaves some out. Of 110,000 to 150,000 clones in the sample, more than 90% were seen once. The sample holds one count of this clone. Its antigen remains unknown. The CDR3 sequence is 14 residues long. Germline-derived CDR1 and CDR2 are ENHRY and SYGVKD. The ends were cut back, 0 bases at V and 7 bases at J, with 12 bases in the middle. The sample in question was peripheral blood, obtained on day 0 of AZD1222 vaccination. This TCR was sampled from an adult in good health. J is TRBJ1-1 and V is TRBV10-3, with D possibly TRBD1 on 5 matching bases. The CDR3 coding sequence is TGTGCCATCAGTGAGTCACCCGGGGGTGTTGAAGCTTTCTTT. This translates into CAISESPGGVEAFF.